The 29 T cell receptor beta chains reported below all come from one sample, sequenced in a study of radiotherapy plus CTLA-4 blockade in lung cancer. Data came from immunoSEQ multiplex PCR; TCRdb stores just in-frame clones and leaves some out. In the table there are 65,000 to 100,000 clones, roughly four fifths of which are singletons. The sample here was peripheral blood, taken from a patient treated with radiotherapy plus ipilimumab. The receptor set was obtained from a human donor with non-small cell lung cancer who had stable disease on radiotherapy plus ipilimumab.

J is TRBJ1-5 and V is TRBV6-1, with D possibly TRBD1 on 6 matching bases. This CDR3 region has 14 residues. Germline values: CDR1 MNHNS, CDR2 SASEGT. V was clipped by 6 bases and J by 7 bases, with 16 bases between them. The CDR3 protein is CASSFSGEYQPQHF. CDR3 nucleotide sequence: TGTGCCAGCAGCTTCTCAGGGGAATACCAGCCCCAGCATTTT.

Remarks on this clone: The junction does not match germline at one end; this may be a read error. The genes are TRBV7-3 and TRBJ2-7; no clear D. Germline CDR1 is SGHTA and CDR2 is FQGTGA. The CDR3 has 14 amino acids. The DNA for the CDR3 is TGTGCCAGCAGCTTAGACCCGGGTTCCTCCGAGCAGTACTTC. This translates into CASSLDPGSSEQYF.

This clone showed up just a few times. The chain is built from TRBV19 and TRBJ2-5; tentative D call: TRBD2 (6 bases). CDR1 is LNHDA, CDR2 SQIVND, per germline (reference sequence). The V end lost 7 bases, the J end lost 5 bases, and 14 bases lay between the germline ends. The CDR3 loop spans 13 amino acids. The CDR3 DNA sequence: TGTGCCAGTAACGTTGCAGGAGGGGAGACCCAGTACTTC. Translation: CASNVAGGETQYF.

This chain's CDR3 is CASSPGTSGGQETQYF. Here the CDR3 DNA reads TGTGCCAGCAGCCCTGGGACTAGCGGGGGGCAAGAGACCCAGTACTTC. The rearrangement uses TRBV7-9 and TRBJ2-5; 15 bases map to TRBD2. V lost 5 bases and J lost 2; bases outside the gene matches: 3. CDR1 is SEHNR, CDR2 FQNEAQ, per germline (reference sequence). The CDR3 is 16 residues long. Complete variable domain (other parts from reference TRBV7-9 and TRBJ2-5): DTGVSQNPRHKITKRGQNVTFRCDPISEHNRLYWYRQTLGQGPEFLTYFQNEAQLEKSRLLSDRFSAERPKGSFSTLEIQRTEQGDSAMYLCASSPGTSGGQETQYFGPGTRLLVL.

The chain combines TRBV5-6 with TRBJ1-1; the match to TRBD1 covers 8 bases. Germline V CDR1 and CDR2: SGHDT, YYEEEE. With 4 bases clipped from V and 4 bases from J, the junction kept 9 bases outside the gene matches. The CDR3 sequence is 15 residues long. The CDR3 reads CASSPRTGFGTEAFF. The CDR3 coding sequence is TGTGCCAGCAGCCCAAGGACAGGGTTCGGCACTGAAGCTTTCTTT.

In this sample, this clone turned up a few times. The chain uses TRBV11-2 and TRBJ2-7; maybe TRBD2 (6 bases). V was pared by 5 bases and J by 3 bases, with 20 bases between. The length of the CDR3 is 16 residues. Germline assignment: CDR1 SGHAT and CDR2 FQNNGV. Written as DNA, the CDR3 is TGTGCCAGCAGCCCGCTCGGAGGGACCAATTACTACGAGCAGTACTTC. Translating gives CASSPLGGTNYYEQYF.

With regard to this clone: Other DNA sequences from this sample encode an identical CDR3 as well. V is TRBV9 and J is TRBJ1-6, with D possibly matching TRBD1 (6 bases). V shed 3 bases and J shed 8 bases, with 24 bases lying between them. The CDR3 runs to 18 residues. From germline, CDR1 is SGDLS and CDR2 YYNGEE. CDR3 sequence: CASSGSAEQGRFDSPLHF. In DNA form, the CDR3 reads TGTGCCAGCAGCGGGTCGGCGGAACAGGGTAGATTCGATTCACCCCTCCACTTT.

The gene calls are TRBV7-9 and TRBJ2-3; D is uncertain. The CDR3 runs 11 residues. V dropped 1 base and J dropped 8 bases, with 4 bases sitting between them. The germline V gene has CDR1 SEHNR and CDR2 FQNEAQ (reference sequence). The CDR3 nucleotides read TGTGCCAGCAGCTTAGGCGGTACGCAGTATTTT. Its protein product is CASSLGGTQYF.

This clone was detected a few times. This chain's CDR3 is CASSPAGADTGELFF. For the CDR3, the DNA is TGTGCCAGCAGCCCCGCCGGGGCGGACACCGGGGAGCTGTTTTTT. This chain uses TRBV7-3 with TRBJ2-2; D tentatively fits TRBD1 or TRBD2 (5 bases each). The germline CDR1 and CDR2 sequences are SGHTA and FQGTGA. CDR3 length: 15 amino acids. Deletions cut 5 bases from V and 3 bases from J, with 13 bases between.

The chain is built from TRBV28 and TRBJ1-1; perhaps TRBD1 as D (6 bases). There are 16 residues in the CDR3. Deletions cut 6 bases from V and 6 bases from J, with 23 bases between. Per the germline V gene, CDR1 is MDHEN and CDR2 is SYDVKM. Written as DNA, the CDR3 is TGTGCCAGCAGCTCGGACAGTGGCCTGGGAAATCCTGAAGCTTTCTTT. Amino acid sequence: CASSSDSGLGNPEAFF.

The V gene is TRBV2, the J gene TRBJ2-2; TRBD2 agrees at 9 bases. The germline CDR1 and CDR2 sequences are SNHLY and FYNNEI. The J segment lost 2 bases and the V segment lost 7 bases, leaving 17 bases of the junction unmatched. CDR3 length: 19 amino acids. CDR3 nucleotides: TGTGCCAGCAATGGGTACCGGGCTAGCGGGGCCTTTAACACCGGGGAGCTGTTTTTT. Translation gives CASNGYRASGAFNTGELFF.

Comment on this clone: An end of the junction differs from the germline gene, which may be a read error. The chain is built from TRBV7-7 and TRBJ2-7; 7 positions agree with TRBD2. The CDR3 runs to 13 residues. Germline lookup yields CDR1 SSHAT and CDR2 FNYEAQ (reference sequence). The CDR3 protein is CASSLAYGGEQYF. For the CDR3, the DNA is TGTGCTAGCAGCTTAGCGTACGGGGGGGAGCAGTACTTC.

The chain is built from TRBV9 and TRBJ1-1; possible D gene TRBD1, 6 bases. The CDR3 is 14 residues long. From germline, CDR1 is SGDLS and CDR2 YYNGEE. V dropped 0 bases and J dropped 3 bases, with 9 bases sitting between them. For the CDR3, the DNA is TGTGCCAGCAGCGTAGGGAACAGGGACACTGAAGCTTTCTTT. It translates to CASSVGNRDTEAFF.

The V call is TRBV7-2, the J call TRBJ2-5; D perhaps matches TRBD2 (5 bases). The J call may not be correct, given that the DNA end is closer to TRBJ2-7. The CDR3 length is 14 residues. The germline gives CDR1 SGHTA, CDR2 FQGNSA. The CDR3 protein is CASSLGGSTYEQYF. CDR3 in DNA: TGTGCCAGCAGCTTAGGAGGGTCTACCTACGAGCAGTACTTC.

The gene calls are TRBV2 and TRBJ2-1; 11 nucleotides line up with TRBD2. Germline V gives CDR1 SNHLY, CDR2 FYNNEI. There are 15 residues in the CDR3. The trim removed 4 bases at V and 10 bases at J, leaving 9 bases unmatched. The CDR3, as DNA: TGTGCCAGCAGTGCAATAGCGGGAGGGCCAAGAGAGCAGTTCTTC. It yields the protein CASSAIAGGPREQFF.

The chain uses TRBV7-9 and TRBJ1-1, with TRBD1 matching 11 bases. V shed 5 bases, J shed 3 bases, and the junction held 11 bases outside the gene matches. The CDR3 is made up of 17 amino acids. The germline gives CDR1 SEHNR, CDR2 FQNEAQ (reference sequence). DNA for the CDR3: TGTGCCAGCAGCCCAGGACAGGGGGCGAGGTTAGACACTGAAGCTTTCTTT. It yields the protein CASSPGQGARLDTEAFF.

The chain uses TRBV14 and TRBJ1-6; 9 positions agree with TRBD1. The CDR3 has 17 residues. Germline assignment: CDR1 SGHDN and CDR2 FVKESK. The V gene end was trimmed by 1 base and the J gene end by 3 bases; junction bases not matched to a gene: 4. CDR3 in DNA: TGTGCCAGCAGCCAAGTAACAGGGGGCAGCTATAATTCACCCCTCCACTTT. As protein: CASSQVTGGSYNSPLHF.

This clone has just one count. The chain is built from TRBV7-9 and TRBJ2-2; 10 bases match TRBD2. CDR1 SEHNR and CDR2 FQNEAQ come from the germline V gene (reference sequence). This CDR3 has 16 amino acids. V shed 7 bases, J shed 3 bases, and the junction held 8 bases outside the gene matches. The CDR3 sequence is CASNFLAGVYTGELFF. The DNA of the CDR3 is TGTGCCAGCAATTTCCTAGCGGGAGTGTACACCGGGGAGCTGTTTTTT.

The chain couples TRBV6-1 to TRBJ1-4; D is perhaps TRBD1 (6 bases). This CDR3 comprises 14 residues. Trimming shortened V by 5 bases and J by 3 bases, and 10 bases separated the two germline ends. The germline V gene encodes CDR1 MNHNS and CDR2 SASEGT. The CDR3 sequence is CASSSWGPNEKLFF. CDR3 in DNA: TGTGCCAGCAGTAGCTGGGGGCCTAATGAAAAACTGTTTTTT.

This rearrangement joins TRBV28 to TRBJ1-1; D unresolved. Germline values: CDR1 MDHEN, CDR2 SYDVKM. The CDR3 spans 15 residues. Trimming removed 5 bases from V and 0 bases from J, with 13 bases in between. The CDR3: CASSLIPRLNTEAFF. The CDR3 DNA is TGTGCCAGCAGTCTTATACCCAGATTGAACACTGAAGCTTTCTTT.

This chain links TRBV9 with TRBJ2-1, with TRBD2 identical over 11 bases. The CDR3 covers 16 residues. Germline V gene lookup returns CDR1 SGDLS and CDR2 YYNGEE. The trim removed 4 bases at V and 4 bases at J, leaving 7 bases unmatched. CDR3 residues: CASSPATSGIYNEQFF. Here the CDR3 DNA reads TGTGCCAGCAGCCCCGCGACTAGCGGGATTTACAATGAGCAGTTCTTC. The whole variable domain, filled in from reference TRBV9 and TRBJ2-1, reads DSGVTQTPKHLITATGQRVTLRCSPRSGDLSVYWYQQSLDQGLQFLIQYYNGEERAKGNILERFSAQQFPDLHSELNLSSLELGDSALYFCASSPATSGIYNEQFFGPGTRLTVL.

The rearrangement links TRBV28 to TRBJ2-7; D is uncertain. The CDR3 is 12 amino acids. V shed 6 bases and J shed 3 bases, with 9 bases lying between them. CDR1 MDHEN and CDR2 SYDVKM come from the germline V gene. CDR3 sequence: CASRFGYYEQYF. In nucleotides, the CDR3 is TGTGCCAGCAGGTTCGGTTACTACGAGCAGTACTTC.

CDR3 coding DNA: TGTGCCTGCGGGCCAGGGTCAGAGACCCAGTACTTC. It encodes CACGPGSETQYF. V usage is TRBV7-7 and J usage is TRBJ2-5; D may be TRBD1 or TRBD2 (5 bases each). V was cut by 11 bases and J by 4 bases, with 14 bases left in between. Germline loops: CDR1 SSHAT, CDR2 FNYEAQ (reference sequence). This CDR3 has 12 residues.

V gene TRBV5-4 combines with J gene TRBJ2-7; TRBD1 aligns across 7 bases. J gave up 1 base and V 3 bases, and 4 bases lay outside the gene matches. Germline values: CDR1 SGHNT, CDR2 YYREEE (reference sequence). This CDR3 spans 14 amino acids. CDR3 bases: TGTGCCAGCAGCTCCGACAGGGTATCCTACGAGCAGTACTTC. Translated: CASSSDRVSYEQYF.

CDR3 coding DNA: TGTGCCAGCAGCCCCCCCGGGGGGTCGTTTCAGCCCCAGCATTTT. Translation: CASSPPGGSFQPQHF. The chain couples TRBV7-2 to TRBJ1-5; TRBD1 might be the D (5 bases). This CDR3 is 15 amino acids long. Trimming cost V 5 bases and J 6 bases, with 17 bases left between them. The germline CDR1 and CDR2 sequences are SGHTA and FQGNSA.

CDR3 DNA: TGTGCCAGCTCACCACGATCACTCCCGACTGGGGTGGATGAGCAGTTCTTC. Encoded protein: CASSPRSLPTGVDEQFF. The V gene is TRBV18, the J gene TRBJ2-1; D is undetermined. With 1 base removed from V and 8 bases from J, the gap between germline ends came to 21 bases. CDR1 and CDR2 from the germline V gene are KGHSH and LQKENI. CDR3 length: 17 residues.

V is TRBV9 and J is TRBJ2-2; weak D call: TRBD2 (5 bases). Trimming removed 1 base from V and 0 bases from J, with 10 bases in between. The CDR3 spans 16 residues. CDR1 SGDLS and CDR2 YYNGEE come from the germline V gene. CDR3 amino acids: CASSVKGSTNTGELFF. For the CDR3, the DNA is TGTGCCAGCAGCGTAAAAGGGAGTACGAACACCGGGGAGCTGTTTTTT.

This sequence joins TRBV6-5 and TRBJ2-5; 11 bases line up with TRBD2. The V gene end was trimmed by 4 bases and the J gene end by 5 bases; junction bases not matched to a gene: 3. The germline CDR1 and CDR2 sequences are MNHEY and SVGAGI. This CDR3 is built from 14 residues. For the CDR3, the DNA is TGTGCCAGCAGTTCGACTAGCGGGATTGAGACCCAGTACTTC. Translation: CASSSTSGIETQYF.

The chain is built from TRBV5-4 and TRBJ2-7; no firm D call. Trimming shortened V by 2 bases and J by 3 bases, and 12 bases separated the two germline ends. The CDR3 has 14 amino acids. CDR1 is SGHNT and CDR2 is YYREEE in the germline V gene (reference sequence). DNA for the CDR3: TGTGCCAGCAGCTTCCGGGCAGAAAACTACGAGCAGTACTTC. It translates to CASSFRAENYEQYF.